The clone carrying this T cell receptor (beta chain) came up a few times. CDR3 size: 15 residues. The ends were cut back, 0 bases at V and 2 bases at J, with 10 bases in the middle. CDR1 and CDR2 from the germline V gene are SGHRS and YFSETQ. The PCR ran on 60 Vbeta and 13 Jbeta primers. Using immunoSEQ multiplex PCR, the repertoire was profiled, and TCRdb retains in-frame clones only, with some absent. The sample includes about 78,000 clones, approximately 77% of them seen just once. The data derive from a study of cytomegalovirus exposure and HLA in healthy donors. The TCR was taken from a woman aged 40-49 years in good health and CMV-seropositive. Sequenced input: PBMCs. The V and J genes are TRBV5-1 and TRBJ2-3; tentatively, D is TRBD1 (6 bases). The CDR3 spells CASSLAGANTDTQYF. The CDR3 DNA sequence: TGCGCCAGCAGCTTGGCAGGGGCCAACACAGATACGCAGTATTTT.